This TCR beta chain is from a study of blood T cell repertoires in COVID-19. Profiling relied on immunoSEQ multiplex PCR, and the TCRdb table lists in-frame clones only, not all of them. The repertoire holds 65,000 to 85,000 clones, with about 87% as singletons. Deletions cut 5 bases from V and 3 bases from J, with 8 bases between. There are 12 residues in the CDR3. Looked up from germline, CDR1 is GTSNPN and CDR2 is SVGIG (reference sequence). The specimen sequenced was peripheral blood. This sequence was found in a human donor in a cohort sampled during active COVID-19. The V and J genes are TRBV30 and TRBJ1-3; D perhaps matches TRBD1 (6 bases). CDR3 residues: CAWGQNGNTIYF. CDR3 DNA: TGTGCCTGGGGACAGAATGGAAACACCATATATTTT.